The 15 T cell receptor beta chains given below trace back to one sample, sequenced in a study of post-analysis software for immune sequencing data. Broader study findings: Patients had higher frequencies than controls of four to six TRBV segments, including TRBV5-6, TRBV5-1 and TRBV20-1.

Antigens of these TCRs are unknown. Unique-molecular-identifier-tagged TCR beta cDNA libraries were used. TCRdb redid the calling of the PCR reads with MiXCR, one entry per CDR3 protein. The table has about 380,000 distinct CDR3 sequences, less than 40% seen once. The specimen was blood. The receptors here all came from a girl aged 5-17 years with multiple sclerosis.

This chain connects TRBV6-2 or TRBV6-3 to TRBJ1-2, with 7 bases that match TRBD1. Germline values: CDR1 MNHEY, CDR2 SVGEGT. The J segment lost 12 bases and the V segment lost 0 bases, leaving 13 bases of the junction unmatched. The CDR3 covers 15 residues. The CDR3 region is CASSYSTEQGRGHTF. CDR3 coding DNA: TGTGCCAGCAGTTACTCCACGGAACAGGGGAGAGGCCACACCTTC.

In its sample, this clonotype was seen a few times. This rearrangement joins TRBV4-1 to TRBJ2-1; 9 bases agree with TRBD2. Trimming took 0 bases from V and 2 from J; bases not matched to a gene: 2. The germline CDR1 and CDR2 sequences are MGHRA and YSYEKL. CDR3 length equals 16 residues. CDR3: CASSQEERGAYNEQFF. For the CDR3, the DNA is TGCGCCAGCAGCCAAGAGGAGCGGGGGGCCTACAATGAGCAGTTCTTC.

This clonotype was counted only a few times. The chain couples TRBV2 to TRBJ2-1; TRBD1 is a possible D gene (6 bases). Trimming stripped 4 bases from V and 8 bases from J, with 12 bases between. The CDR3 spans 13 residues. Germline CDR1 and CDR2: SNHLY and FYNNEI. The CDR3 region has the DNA TGTGCCAGCAGTGCCGGGCAGGGGTATGAGCAGTTCTTC. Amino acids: CASSAGQGYEQFF.

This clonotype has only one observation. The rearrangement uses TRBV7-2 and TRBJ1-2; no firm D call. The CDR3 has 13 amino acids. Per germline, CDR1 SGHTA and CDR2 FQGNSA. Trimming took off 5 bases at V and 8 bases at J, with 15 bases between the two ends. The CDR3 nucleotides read TGTGCCAGCAGCCTCGATGGGGTGTCCGGCTACACCTTC. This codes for CASSLDGVSGYTF.

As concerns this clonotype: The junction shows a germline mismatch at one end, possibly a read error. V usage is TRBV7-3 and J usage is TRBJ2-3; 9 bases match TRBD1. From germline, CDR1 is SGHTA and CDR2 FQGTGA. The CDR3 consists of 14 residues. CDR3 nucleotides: TGTGCCAGCAGCTCGACAGGGGGGACAGATACGCGGTATTTT. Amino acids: CASSSTGGTDTRYF.

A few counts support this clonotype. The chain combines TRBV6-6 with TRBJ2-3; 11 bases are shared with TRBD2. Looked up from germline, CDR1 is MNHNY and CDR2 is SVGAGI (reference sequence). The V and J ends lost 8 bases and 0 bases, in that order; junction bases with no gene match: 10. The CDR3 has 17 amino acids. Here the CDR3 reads CASSDPGLAVSTDTQYF. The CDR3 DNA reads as TGTGCCAGCTCCGATCCGGGACTAGCGGTCAGCACAGATACGCAGTATTTT.

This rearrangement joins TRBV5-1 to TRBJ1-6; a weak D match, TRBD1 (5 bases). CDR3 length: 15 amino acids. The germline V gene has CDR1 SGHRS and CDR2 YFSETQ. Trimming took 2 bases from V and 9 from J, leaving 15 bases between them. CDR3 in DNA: TGCGCCAGCAGCTTAGGGGCGGACACTGGTTCACCCCTCCACTTT. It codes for CASSLGADTGSPLHF.

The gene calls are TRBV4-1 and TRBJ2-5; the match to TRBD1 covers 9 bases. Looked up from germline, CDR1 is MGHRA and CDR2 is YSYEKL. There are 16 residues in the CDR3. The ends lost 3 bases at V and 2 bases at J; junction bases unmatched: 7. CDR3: CASSQAVGQGQETQYF. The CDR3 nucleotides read TGCGCCAGCAGCCAGGCAGTGGGACAGGGACAAGAGACCCAGTACTTC.

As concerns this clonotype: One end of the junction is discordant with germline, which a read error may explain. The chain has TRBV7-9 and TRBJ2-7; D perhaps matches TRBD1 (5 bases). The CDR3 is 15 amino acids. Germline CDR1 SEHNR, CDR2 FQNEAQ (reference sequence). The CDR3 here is CASNLTQDKTYEQYF. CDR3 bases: TGTGCCAGCAACTTAACCCAGGACAAAACCTACGAGCAGTACTTC.

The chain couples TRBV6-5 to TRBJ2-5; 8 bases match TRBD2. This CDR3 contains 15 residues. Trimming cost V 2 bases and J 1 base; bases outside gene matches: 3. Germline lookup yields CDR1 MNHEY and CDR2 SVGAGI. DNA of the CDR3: TGTGCCAGCAGTTACCAGCGGGGGCTCCAAGAGACCCAGTACTTC. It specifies CASSYQRGLQETQYF.

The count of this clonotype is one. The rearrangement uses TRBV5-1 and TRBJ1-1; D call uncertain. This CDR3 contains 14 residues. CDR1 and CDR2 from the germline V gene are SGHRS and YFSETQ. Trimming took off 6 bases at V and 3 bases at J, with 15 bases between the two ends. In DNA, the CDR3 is TGCGCCAGCAACCCCATGCGGGGAGACACTGAAGCTTTCTTT. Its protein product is CASNPMRGDTEAFF.

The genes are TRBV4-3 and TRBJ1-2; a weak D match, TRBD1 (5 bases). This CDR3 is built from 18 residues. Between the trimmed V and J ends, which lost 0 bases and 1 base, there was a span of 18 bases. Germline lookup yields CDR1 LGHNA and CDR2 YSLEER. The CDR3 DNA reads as TGCGCCAGCAGCCAAGATGAAGGGGCTACAGGTTTTAACTATGGCTACACCTTC. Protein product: CASSQDEGATGFNYGYTF.

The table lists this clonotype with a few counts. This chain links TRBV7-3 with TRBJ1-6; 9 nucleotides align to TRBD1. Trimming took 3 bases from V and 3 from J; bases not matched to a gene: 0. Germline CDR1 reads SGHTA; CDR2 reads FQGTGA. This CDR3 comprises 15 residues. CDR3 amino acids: CASSLTGGYNSPLHF. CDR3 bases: TGTGCCAGCAGCTTGACAGGGGGCTATAATTCACCCCTCCACTTT.

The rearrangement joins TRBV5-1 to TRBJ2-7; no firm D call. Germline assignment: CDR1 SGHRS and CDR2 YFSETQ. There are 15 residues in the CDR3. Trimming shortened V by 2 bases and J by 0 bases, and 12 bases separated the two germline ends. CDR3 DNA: TGCGCCAGCAGCTTTATCACTTCCAGCTCCTACGAGCAGTACTTC. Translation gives CASSFITSSSYEQYF.

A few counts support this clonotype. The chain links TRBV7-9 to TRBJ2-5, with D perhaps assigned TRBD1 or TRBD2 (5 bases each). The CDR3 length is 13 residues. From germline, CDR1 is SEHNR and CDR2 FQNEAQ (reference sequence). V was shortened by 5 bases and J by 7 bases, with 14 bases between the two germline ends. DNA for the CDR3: TGTGCCAGCAGCCTCCGGACTGGGGGGACCCAGTACTTC. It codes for CASSLRTGGTQYF. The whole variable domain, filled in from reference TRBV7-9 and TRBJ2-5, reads DTGVSQNPRHKITKRGQNVTFRCDPISEHNRLYWYRQTLGQGPEFLTYFQNEAQLEKSRLLSDRFSAERPKGSFSTLEIQRTEQGDSAMYLCASSLRTGGTQYFGPGTRLLVL.